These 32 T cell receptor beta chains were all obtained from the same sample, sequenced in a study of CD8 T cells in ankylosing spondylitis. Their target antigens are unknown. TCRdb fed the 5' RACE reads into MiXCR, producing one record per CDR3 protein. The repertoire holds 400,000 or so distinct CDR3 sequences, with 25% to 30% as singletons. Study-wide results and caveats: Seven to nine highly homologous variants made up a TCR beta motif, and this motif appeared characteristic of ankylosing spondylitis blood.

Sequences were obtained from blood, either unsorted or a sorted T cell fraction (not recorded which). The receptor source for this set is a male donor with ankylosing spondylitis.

CDR3 region: CASSPPGLTNTGELFF. The CDR3, as DNA: TGTGCCAGCTCACCACCGGGACTAACCAACACCGGGGAGCTGTTTTTT. The chain links TRBV18 to TRBJ2-2; 7 nucleotides line up with TRBD2. CDR1 and CDR2 from the germline V gene are KGHSH and LQKENI. The ends lost 0 bases at V and 2 bases at J; junction bases unmatched: 3. The CDR3 spans 16 residues.

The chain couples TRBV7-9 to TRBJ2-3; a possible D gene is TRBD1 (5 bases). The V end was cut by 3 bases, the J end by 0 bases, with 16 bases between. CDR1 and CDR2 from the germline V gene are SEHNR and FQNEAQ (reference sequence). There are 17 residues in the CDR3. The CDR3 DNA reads TGTGCCAGCAGCTTGTCGGCCGGACAAGAGAGCACAGATACGCAGTATTTT. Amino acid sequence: CASSLSAGQESTDTQYF.

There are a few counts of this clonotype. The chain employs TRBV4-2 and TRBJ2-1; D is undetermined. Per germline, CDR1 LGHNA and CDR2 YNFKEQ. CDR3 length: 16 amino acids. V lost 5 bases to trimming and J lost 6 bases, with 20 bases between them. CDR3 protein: CASSYLDSPKGNEQFF. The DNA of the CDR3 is TGTGCCAGCAGCTATCTTGACTCCCCAAAGGGCAATGAGCAGTTCTTC.

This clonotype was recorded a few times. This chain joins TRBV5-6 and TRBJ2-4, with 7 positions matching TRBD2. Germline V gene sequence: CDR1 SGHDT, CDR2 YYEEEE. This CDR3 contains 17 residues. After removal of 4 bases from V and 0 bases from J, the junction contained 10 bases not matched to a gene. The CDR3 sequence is CASSGGPRGVAKNIQYF. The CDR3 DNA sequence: TGTGCCAGCAGCGGGGGACCACGGGGGGTAGCCAAAAACATTCAGTACTTC.

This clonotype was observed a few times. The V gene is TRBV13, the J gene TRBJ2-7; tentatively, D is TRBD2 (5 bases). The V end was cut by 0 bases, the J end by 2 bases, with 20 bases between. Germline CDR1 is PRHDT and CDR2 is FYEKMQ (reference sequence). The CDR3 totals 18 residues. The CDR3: CASSLGPLVAGRTYEQYF. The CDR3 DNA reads TGTGCCAGCAGCTTAGGGCCTTTGGTGGCGGGCCGGACCTACGAGCAGTACTTC.

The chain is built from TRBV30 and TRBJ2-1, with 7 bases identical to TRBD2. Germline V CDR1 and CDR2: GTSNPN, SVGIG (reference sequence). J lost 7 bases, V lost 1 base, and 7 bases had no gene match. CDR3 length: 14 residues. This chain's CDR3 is CAWSARGVGNEQFF. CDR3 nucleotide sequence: TGTGCCTGGAGTGCCCGGGGGGTCGGGAATGAGCAGTTCTTC.

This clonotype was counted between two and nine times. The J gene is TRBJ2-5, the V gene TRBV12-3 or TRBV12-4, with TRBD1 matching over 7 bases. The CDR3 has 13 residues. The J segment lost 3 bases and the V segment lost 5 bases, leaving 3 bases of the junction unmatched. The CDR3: CASSTGTEETQYF. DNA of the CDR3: TGTGCCAGCAGTACCGGGACAGAAGAGACCCAGTACTTC.

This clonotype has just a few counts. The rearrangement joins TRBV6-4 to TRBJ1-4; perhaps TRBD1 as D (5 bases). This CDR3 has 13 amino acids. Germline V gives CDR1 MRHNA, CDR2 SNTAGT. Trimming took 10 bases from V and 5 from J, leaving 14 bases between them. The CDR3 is CATAKGPNEKLFF. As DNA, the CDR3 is TGTGCCACCGCGAAGGGACCCAATGAAAAACTGTTTTTT.

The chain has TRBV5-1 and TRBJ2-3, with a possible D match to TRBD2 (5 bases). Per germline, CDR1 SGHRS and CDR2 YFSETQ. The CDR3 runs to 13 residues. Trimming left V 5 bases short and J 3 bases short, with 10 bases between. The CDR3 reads CASRTAETDTQYF. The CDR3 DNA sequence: TGCGCCAGCAGAACAGCGGAGACAGATACGCAGTATTTT.

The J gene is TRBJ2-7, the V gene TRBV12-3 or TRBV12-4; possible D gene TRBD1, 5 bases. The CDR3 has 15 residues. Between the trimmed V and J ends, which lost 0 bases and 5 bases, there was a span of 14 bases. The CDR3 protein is CASSLAGHRVDEQYF. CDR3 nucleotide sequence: TGTGCCAGCAGTTTAGCGGGGCATCGGGTTGACGAGCAGTACTTC.

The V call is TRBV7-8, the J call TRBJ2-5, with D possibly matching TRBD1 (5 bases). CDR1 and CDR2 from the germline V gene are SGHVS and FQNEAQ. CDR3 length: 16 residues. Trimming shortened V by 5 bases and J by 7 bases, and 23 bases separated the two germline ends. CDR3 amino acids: CASSPLGVDTLRTQYF. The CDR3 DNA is TGTGCCAGCAGCCCTTTAGGGGTTGACACTCTCCGGACCCAGTACTTC.

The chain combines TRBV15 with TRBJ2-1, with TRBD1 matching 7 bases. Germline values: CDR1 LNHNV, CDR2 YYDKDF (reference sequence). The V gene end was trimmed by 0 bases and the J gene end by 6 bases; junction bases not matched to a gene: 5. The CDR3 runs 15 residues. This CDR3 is CATSREKAGGNEQFF. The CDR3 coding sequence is TGTGCCACCAGCAGAGAGAAGGCAGGGGGCAATGAGCAGTTCTTC. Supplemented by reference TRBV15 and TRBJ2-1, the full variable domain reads DAMVIQNPRYQVTQFGKPVTLSCSQTLNHNVMYWYQQKSSQAPKLLFHYYDKDFNNEADTPDNFQSRRPNTSFCFLDIRSPGLGDTAMYLCATSREKAGGNEQFFGPGTRLTVL.

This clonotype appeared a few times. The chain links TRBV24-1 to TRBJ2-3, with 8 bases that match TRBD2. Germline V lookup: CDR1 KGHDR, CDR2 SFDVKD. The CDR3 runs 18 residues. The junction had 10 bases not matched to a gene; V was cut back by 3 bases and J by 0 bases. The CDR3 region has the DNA TGTGCCACCAGTGATGGGGGACTAGTTTTGACTAGCACAGATACGCAGTATTTT. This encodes CATSDGGLVLTSTDTQYF.

The CDR3 region is CASSPQGAGGSYEQYF. The CDR3 DNA is TGTGCCAGTAGTCCCCAGGGGGCGGGAGGATCCTACGAGCAGTACTTC. This sequence joins TRBV19 and TRBJ2-7; D possibly uses TRBD1 or TRBD2 (8 bases each). Germline V gene lookup returns CDR1 LNHDA and CDR2 SQIVND (reference sequence). The CDR3 has 16 residues. V was clipped by 5 bases and J by 1 base, with 18 bases between them.

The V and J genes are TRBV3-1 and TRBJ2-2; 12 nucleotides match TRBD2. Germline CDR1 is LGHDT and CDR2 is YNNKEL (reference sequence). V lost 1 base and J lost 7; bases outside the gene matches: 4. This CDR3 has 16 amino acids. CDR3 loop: CASSQGLAGAGGELFF. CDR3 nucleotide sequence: TGTGCCAGCAGCCAAGGACTAGCGGGAGCGGGCGGGGAGCTGTTTTTT. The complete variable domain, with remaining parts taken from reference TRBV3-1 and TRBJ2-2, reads DTAVSQTPKYLVTQMGNDKSIKCEQNLGHDTMYWYKQDSKKFLKIMFSYNNKELIINETVPNRFSPKSPDKAHLNLHINSLELGDSAVYFCASSQGLAGAGGELFFGEGSRLTVL.

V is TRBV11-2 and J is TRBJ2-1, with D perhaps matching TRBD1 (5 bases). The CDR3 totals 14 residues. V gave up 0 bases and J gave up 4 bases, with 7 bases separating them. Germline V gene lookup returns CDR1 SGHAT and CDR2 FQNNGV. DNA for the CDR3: TGTGCCAGCAGCTTAGATGGGGCTTACAATGAGCAGTTCTTC. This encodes CASSLDGAYNEQFF.

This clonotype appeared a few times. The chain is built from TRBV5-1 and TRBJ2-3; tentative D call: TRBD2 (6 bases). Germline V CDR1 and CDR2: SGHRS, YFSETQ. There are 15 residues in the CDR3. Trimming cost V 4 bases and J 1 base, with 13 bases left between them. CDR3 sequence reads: CASSPEPGGTDTQYF. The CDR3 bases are TGCGCCAGCAGCCCCGAACCGGGAGGCACAGATACGCAGTATTTT.

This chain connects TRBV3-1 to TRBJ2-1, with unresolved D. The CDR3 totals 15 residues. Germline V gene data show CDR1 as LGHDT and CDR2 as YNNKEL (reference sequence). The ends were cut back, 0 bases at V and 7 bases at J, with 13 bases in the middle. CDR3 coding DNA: TGTGCCAGCAGCCAAGATTTTTTGGGGATAAATGAGCAGTTCTTC. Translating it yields CASSQDFLGINEQFF.

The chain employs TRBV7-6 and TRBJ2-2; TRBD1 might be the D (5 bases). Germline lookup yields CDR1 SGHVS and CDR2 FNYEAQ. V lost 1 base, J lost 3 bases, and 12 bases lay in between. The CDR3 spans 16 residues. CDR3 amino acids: CASSLGARADTGELFF. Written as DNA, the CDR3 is TGTGCCAGCAGCTTAGGTGCCAGGGCGGACACCGGGGAGCTGTTTTTT.

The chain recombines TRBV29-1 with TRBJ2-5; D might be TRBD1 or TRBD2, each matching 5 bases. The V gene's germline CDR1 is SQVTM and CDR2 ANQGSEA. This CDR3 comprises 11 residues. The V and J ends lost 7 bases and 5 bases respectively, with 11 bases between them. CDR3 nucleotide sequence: TGCAGCGGGGCCTGGGGGGAGACCCAGTACTTC. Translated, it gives CSGAWGETQYF.

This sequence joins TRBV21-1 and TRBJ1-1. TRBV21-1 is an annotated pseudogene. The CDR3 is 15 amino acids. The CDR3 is CASSKLQAHNTEAFF. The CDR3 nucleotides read TGTGCCAGCAGCAAACTTCAGGCACACAACACTGAAGCTTTCTTT.

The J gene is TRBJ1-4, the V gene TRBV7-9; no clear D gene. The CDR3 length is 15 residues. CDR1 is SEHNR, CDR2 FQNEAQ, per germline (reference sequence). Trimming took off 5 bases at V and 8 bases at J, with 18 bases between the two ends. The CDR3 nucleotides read TGTGCCAGCAGCCAAGGGAGCCCGTCGGCAGAAAAACTGTTTTTT. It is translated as CASSQGSPSAEKLFF. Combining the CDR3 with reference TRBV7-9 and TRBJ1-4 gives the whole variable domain DTGVSQNPRHKITKRGQNVTFRCDPISEHNRLYWYRQTLGQGPEFLTYFQNEAQLEKSRLLSDRFSAERPKGSFSTLEIQRTEQGDSAMYLCASSQGSPSAEKLFFGSGTQLSVL.

CDR3 coding DNA: TGCGCCAGCAGCTTGGGCAGGGGGCTAAATTTACCTTCCTACGAGCAGTACTTC. The encoded protein is CASSLGRGLNLPSYEQYF. The rearrangement uses TRBV5-1 and TRBJ2-7; TRBD1 matches 8 bases. The CDR3 loop spans 18 amino acids. Trimming removed 0 bases from V and 1 base from J; junction bases left unmatched: 12. Germline CDR1 reads SGHRS; CDR2 reads YFSETQ.

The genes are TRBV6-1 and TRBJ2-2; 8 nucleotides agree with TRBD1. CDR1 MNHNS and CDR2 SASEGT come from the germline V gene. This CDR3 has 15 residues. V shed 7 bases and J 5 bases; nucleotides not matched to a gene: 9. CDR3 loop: CASIGTGGGTGELFF. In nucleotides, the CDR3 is TGTGCCAGCATAGGGACAGGCGGAGGTACCGGGGAGCTGTTTTTT.

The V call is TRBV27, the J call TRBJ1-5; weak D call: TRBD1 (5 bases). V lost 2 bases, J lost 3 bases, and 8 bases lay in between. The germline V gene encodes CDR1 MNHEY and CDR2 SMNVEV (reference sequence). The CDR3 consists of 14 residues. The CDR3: CASSLLGTNQPQHF. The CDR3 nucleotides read TGTGCCAGCAGTTTACTAGGGACCAATCAGCCCCAGCATTTT.

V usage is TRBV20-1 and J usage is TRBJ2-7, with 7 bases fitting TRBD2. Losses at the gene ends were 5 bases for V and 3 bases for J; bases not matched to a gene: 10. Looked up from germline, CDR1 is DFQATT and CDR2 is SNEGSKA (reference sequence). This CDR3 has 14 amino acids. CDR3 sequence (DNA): TGCAGTGCTCCCTCTCGCCGGGAGGACTACGAGCAGTACTTC. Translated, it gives CSAPSRREDYEQYF.

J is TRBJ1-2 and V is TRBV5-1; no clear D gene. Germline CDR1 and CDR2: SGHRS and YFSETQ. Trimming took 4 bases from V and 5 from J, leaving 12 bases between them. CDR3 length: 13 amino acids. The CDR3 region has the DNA TGCGCCAGCAGCATGAGGGAGAGATATGGCTACACCTTC. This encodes CASSMRERYGYTF.

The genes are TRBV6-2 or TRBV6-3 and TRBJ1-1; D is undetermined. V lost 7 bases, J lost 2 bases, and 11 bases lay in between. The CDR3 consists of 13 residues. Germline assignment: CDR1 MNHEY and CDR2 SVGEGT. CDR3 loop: CASIKDGNTEAFF. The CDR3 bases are TGTGCCAGCATTAAGGACGGTAACACTGAAGCTTTCTTT.

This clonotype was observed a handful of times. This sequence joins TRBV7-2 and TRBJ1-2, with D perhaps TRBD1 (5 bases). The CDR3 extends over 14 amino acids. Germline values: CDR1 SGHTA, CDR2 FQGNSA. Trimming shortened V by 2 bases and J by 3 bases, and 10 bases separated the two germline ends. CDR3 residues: CASSLRGTYYGYTF. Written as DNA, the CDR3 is TGTGCCAGCAGCTTAAGGGGAACATACTATGGCTACACCTTC. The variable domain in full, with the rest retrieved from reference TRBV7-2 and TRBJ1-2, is GAGVSQSPSNKVTEKGKDVELRCDPISGHTALYWYRQSLGQGLEFLIYFQGNSAPDKSGLPSDRFSAERTGGSVSTLTIQRTQQEDSAVYLCASSLRGTYYGYTFGSGTRLTVV.

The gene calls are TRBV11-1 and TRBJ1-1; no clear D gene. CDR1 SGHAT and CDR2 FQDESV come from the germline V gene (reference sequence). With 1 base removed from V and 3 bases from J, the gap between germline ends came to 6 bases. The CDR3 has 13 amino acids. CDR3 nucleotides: TGTGCCAGCAGCTTAGACCGGTACACTGAAGCTTTCTTT. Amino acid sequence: CASSLDRYTEAFF. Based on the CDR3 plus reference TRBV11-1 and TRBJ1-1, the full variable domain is EAEVAQSPRYKITEKSQAVAFWCDPISGHATLYWYRQILGQGPELLVQFQDESVVDDSQLPKDRFSAERLKGVDSTLKIQPAELGDSAMYLCASSLDRYTEAFFGQGTRLTVV.

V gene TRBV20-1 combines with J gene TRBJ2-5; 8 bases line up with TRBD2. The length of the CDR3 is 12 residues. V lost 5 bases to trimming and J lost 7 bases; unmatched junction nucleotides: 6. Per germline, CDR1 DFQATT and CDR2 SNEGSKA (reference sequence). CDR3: CSAPGGVGTQYF. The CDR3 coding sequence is TGCAGTGCTCCGGGGGGGGTAGGGACCCAGTACTTC.

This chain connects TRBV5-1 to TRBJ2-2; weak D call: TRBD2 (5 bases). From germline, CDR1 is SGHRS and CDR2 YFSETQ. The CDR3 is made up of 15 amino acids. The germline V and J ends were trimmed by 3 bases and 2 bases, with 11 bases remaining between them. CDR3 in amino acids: CASSSSGRNTGELFF. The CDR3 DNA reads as TGCGCCAGCAGCTCTTCGGGGAGAAACACCGGGGAGCTGTTTTTT.